A single sample is the source of the 19 T cell receptor beta chains below, sequenced in a study of breast tumors, draining lymph nodes, adjacent tissues. Breast cancer patients provided tissue from their axillary draining lymph nodes. TCRdb itself ran the multiplex PCR reads through MiXCR, one entry per CDR3 protein. This sample has about 89,000 distinct CDR3 sequences, with roughly 29% found just once. Sequenced material: axillary lymph node tissue. These receptors were obtained from a female donor with breast cancer. Some clones in this sample may be carry-over from other donors' samples.

This clonotype was counted ten times or more. The CDR3: CASSQERERELFF. CDR3 bases: TGCGCCAGCAGCCAAGAGAGGGAACGGGAGCTGTTTTTT. The chain has TRBV4-3 and TRBJ2-2; D is possibly TRBD2 (5 bases). This CDR3 is 13 amino acids long. V gave up 0 bases and J gave up 9 bases, with 8 bases separating them. Per the germline V gene, CDR1 is LGHNA and CDR2 is YSLEER.

This clonotype appeared many times. The chain recombines TRBV11-2 with TRBJ1-3, with D perhaps matching TRBD1 (6 bases). V lost 2 bases and J lost 4, with 12 bases in between. Germline values: CDR1 SGHAT, CDR2 FQNNGV. This CDR3 region has 15 residues. As DNA, the CDR3 is TGTGCCAGCAGCTTACAAGGGACACCCGGAAACACCATATATTTT. It is translated as CASSLQGTPGNTIYF.

Many counts were recorded for this clonotype. The V gene is TRBV2, the J gene TRBJ2-2, with no clear D. This CDR3 is built from 14 residues. Trimming stripped 6 bases from V and 1 base from J, with 9 bases between. Germline V gene lookup returns CDR1 SNHLY and CDR2 FYNNEI. CDR3 in DNA: TGTGCCAGCAGCGGGTGGTGGAACACCGGGGAGCTGTTTTTT. It codes for CASSGWWNTGELFF.

V usage is TRBV6-2 or TRBV6-3 and J usage is TRBJ1-1; 8 nucleotides line up with TRBD1. The CDR3 is 15 amino acids. Per germline, CDR1 MNHEY and CDR2 SVGEGT. V shed 6 bases, J shed 8 bases, and the junction held 14 bases outside the gene matches. CDR3 sequence (DNA): TGTGCCAGCAGCATACGACAGGGGCGAATTGGAGAAGCTTTCTTT. Translating it yields CASSIRQGRIGEAFF.

At least ten counts were recorded for this clonotype. The chain carries TRBV7-9 and TRBJ2-1, with 7 bases fitting TRBD2. Germline-derived CDR1 and CDR2 are SEHNR and FQNEAQ (reference sequence). The CDR3 extends over 16 amino acids. Trimming cost V 9 bases and J 1 base; bases outside gene matches: 12. The CDR3 spells CASRWASGYSYNEQFF. The CDR3 DNA reads as TGTGCCAGTAGGTGGGCTAGCGGTTATTCCTACAATGAGCAGTTCTTC. Together with reference TRBV7-9 and TRBJ2-1, the CDR3 gives the full variable domain: DTGVSQNPRHKITKRGQNVTFRCDPISEHNRLYWYRQTLGQGPEFLTYFQNEAQLEKSRLLSDRFSAERPKGSFSTLEIQRTEQGDSAMYLCASRWASGYSYNEQFFGPGTRLTVL.

The chain carries TRBV20-1 and TRBJ2-2, with TRBD2 identical over 11 bases. This CDR3 region has 20 residues. Germline CDR1 is DFQATT and CDR2 is SNEGSKA (reference sequence). J gave up 5 bases and V 0 bases, and 17 bases lay outside the gene matches. The CDR3 DNA reads TGCAGTGCTAGAGATGTGGCTTCGGTAGCGGGAGGGCCGGGAACCGGGGAGCTGTTTTTT. Translated, it gives CSARDVASVAGGPGTGELFF.

At least ten counts were recorded for this clonotype. This chain links TRBV6-6 with TRBJ1-2; 9 bases are a match to TRBD1. The CDR3 consists of 17 residues. The V gene's germline CDR1 is MNHNY and CDR2 SVGAGI (reference sequence). Trimming removed 2 bases from V and 7 bases from J; junction bases left unmatched: 14. The CDR3 is CASSYPTPDRGVGGYTF. The CDR3 DNA sequence: TGTGCCAGCAGTTACCCCACTCCTGACAGGGGGGTCGGTGGCTACACCTTC.

This clonotype was found many times. The V call is TRBV7-3, the J call TRBJ2-2, with 8 bases aligning to TRBD1. J lost 1 base, V lost 3 bases, and 4 bases had no gene match. Germline CDR1 and CDR2: SGHTA and FQGTGA. The CDR3 sequence is 16 residues long. The CDR3 sequence: CASSLQGAENTGELFF. CDR3 nucleotide sequence: TGTGCCAGCAGCTTGCAGGGGGCGGAGAACACCGGGGAGCTGTTTTTT.

Only one count was recorded for this clonotype. The chain employs TRBV2 and TRBJ2-3; D perhaps matches TRBD1 (5 bases). TRBJ1-5 explains the end of the DNA better; the J call may be wrong. The CDR3 is 15 amino acids. In germline, CDR1 is SNHLY, CDR2 FYNNEI. CDR3 sequence (DNA): TGTGCCAGCAGAAGGGGCGGGACGGACACAGATACGCAGCATTTT. Amino acids: CASRRGGTDTDTQHF.

This clonotype was seen only once. One end of the junction is discordant with germline, which a read error may explain. The chain couples TRBV11-2 to TRBJ2-7; either TRBD1 or TRBD2 may supply D (6 bases each). This CDR3 is built from 14 residues. The germline CDR1 and CDR2 sequences are SGHAT and FQNNGV. The CDR3 region is CASSQRGDIYEQHF. DNA for the CDR3: TGTGCCAGCAGCCAGAGGGGGGATATCTACGAGCAGCACTTC.

This clonotype has at least ten counts. The V and J genes are TRBV7-9 and TRBJ1-5; D perhaps matches TRBD1 (5 bases). Germline assignment: CDR1 SEHNR and CDR2 FQNEAQ (reference sequence). With 0 bases removed from V and 1 base from J, the gap between germline ends came to 22 bases. The CDR3 has 20 amino acids. The CDR3 protein is CASSLAWGGVGALSNQPQHF. The CDR3 DNA follows: TGTGCCAGCAGCTTAGCGTGGGGCGGGGTAGGGGCCCTCAGCAATCAGCCCCAGCATTTT.

Comment on this clonotype: At one end the junction does not follow the germline gene, possibly because of a read error. The rearrangement uses TRBV20-1 and TRBJ1-2; D possibly corresponds to TRBD1 (5 bases). Germline V gene sequence: CDR1 DFQATT, CDR2 SNEGSKA (reference sequence). This CDR3 is built from 15 residues. The CDR3 region has the DNA TGCAGTGGATATGAGTCAGGGTTGGGGCCCTGTGGCTACACTTTC. Protein: CSGYESGLGPCGYTF.

This clonotype was recorded at least ten times. The junction and the germline gene differ at one end; a read error may be behind it. This chain uses TRBV2 with TRBJ2-7; D not resolved. The CDR3 has 14 amino acids. CDR1 is SNHLY and CDR2 is FYNNEI in the germline V gene. CDR3 amino acids: CASSEMAGPYEQHF. CDR3 nucleotide sequence: TGTGCCAGCAGTGAAATGGCCGGCCCCTACGAGCAGCACTTC.

This clonotype was counted many times. This may arise from a read error, as a much more abundant clone is one base away. V and J are TRBV5-6 and TRBJ2-7, with D unclear. V was clipped by 3 bases and J by 4 bases, with 11 bases between them. The CDR3 extends over 13 amino acids. Germline V gene lookup returns CDR1 SGHDT and CDR2 YYEEEE. The CDR3 bases are TGTGCCAGCAGCTCCGTCAGAGCGTACGAGCAGTACTTC. Amino acid sequence: CASSSVRAYEQYF.

This clonotype was seen at least ten times. The J gene is TRBJ2-7, the V gene TRBV5-1; 8 bases are a match to TRBD2. The germline gives CDR1 SGHRS, CDR2 YFSETQ. J was trimmed by 0 bases and V by 4 bases; bases with no gene match: 6. The CDR3 extends over 15 amino acids. This CDR3 reads CASSITSGPSYEQYF. CDR3 coding DNA: TGCGCCAGCAGCATTACTAGCGGTCCCTCCTACGAGCAGTACTTC.

Remarks on this clonotype: Its ends do not fully match the called genes, so a read error is possible. The chain recombines TRBV19 with TRBJ2-3; maybe TRBD2 (5 bases). The CDR3 has 14 amino acids. Germline values: CDR1 LNHDA, CDR2 SQIVND (reference sequence). As DNA, the CDR3 is TGCGCCGGTAGTAATACGGGAAGCACAGATACGCAGTATTTT. As protein: CAGSNTGSTDTQYF.

Ten or more counts support this clonotype. The chain employs TRBV11-3 and TRBJ2-1; 13 nucleotides line up with TRBD2. Trimming at V came to 5 bases and at J to 8 bases, leaving 3 bases not matched to a gene. The CDR3 loop spans 14 amino acids. The germline gives CDR1 SGHNT, CDR2 YENEEA. The CDR3 nucleotides are TGTGCCAGCAGCAGAGGACTAGCGGGAGATGAGCAGTTCTTC. Translated: CASSRGLAGDEQFF.

The J gene is TRBJ1-1, the V gene TRBV10-3, with no clear D. Trimming removed 3 bases from V and 3 bases from J, with 5 bases in between. The CDR3 has 12 residues. The germline CDR1 and CDR2 sequences are ENHRY and SYGVKD. The CDR3: CAISDPYTEAFF. As DNA, the CDR3 is TGTGCCATCAGTGACCCCTACACTGAAGCTTTCTTT.

This chain links TRBV30 with TRBJ2-3, with D maybe TRBD2 (6 bases). The CDR3 is 16 residues long. The V end was cut by 3 bases, the J end by 7 bases, with 23 bases between. The germline V gene has CDR1 GTSNPN and CDR2 SVGIG (reference sequence). CDR3 residues: CAWREPGLPQKYTQYF. Written as DNA, the CDR3 is TGTGCCTGGAGAGAACCGGGACTCCCGCAAAAATATACGCAGTATTTT.